These 26 T cell receptor beta chains originate from one sample sequenced in a study of blood T cell repertoires in COVID-19. Method: immunoSEQ multiplex PCR; TCRdb's copy keeps in-frame clones and lacks some. This sample has about 210,000 clones, with approximately 80% found just once. Sequenced: PBMCs or T cells enriched from blood (not recorded which). The receptor source for this set is a woman in her forties or fifties with acute COVID-19.

V gene TRBV6-2 or TRBV6-3 combines with J gene TRBJ1-1; D not certain. V gave up 2 bases and J gave up 1 base, with 5 bases separating them. This CDR3 spans 13 amino acids. Germline CDR1 reads MNHEY; CDR2 reads SVGEGT. The CDR3 sequence: CASSYEGNTEAFF. In DNA form, the CDR3 reads TGTGCCAGCAGTTACGAGGGGAACACTGAAGCTTTCTTT.

The chain has TRBV12-5 and TRBJ1-2; 9 bases line up with TRBD1. V was clipped by 2 bases and J by 10 bases; unmatched bases: 5. Looked up from germline, CDR1 is LGHNT and CDR2 is FRNRAP. The CDR3 length is 13 residues. The CDR3 nucleotides read TGTGCTAGTGGTTTGAAGGGACAGGGATACTACACCTTC. Amino acid sequence: CASGLKGQGYYTF. Based on the CDR3 plus reference TRBV12-5 and TRBJ1-2, the full variable domain is DARVTQTPRHKVTEMGQEVTMRCQPILGHNTVFWYRQTMMQGLELLAYFRNRAPLDDSGMPKDRFSAEMPDATLATLKIQPSEPRDSAVYFCASGLKGQGYYTFGSGTRLTVV.

The chain is built from TRBV7-2 and TRBJ1-2, with 7 positions matching TRBD1. CDR1 SGHTA and CDR2 FQGNSA come from the germline V gene. V lost 4 bases, J lost 4 bases, and 6 bases stayed unmatched. CDR3 size: 14 residues. The CDR3: CASSSLGGGYGYTF. The CDR3 coding sequence is TGTGCCAGCAGCTCGTTAGGGGGCGGCTATGGCTACACCTTC.

The V gene is TRBV14, the J gene TRBJ1-2; possible D gene TRBD1, 5 bases. CDR3 size: 13 residues. V lost 1 base and J 9 bases, leaving 12 bases between the germline ends. Germline V CDR1 and CDR2: SGHDN, FVKESK. DNA for the CDR3: TGTGCCAGCAGCCAAGGGGGCGGGGGTCGCTACACCTTC. It is translated as CASSQGGGGRYTF.

This clone appeared once. The CDR3 nucleotides are TGTGCCAGCAGCTTTGTTAGCGGGGCCTCCTACGAGCAGTACTTC. Translated, it gives CASSFVSGASYEQYF. The chain couples TRBV7-2 to TRBJ2-7; 8 bases align to TRBD2. V gave up 3 bases and J gave up 0 bases; unmatched junction bases: 4. From germline, CDR1 is SGHTA and CDR2 FQGNSA. The CDR3 is 15 residues long.

J is TRBJ2-1 and V is TRBV5-1, with D perhaps matching TRBD2 (6 bases). Germline V CDR1 and CDR2: SGHRS, YFSETQ. The germline V and J ends were trimmed by 0 bases and 10 bases, with 8 bases remaining between them. The length of the CDR3 is 12 residues. The chain's CDR3 is CASSLGAGEQFF. CDR3 nucleotide sequence: TGCGCCAGCAGCTTGGGGGCGGGGGAGCAGTTCTTC.

This chain uses TRBV7-2 with TRBJ1-1; D is unclear. This CDR3 is 13 amino acids long. The V end was cut by 3 bases, the J end by 6 bases, with 11 bases between. The germline gives CDR1 SGHTA, CDR2 FQGNSA. CDR3 in amino acids: CASSLAQFAEAFF. The DNA for the CDR3 is TGTGCCAGCAGCTTGGCACAGTTCGCTGAAGCTTTCTTT.

This clone was detected a few times. The chain employs TRBV9 and TRBJ2-5, with 16 nucleotides matching TRBD2. The germline gives CDR1 SGDLS, CDR2 YYNGEE. The CDR3 is 19 residues long. The V gene end was trimmed by 0 bases and the J gene end by 5 bases; junction bases not matched to a gene: 10. The CDR3 here is CASSVVPEGLAGGSETQYF. In nucleotides, the CDR3 is TGTGCCAGCAGCGTAGTACCCGAGGGACTAGCGGGGGGGTCGGAGACCCAGTACTTC.

The chain couples TRBV7-8 to TRBJ2-7; 8 nucleotides line up with TRBD1. Losses at the gene ends were 4 bases for V and 0 bases for J; bases not matched to a gene: 5. The V gene's germline CDR1 is SGHVS and CDR2 FQNEAQ. The CDR3 spans 15 residues. Here the CDR3 reads CASSSLTGVSYEQYF. The CDR3 nucleotides read TGTGCCAGCAGCTCTCTGACAGGGGTCTCCTACGAGCAGTACTTC.

The J gene is TRBJ1-6, the V gene TRBV5-1, with a possible D match to TRBD1 (5 bases). The CDR3 spans 17 residues. V lost 5 bases and J 0 bases, leaving 15 bases between the germline ends. CDR1 and CDR2 from the germline V gene are SGHRS and YFSETQ. The DNA for the CDR3 is TGCGCCAGCAGAGCCCTGACAGCGAGCTCCTATAATTCACCCCTCCACTTT. It encodes CASRALTASSYNSPLHF. The full variable domain, rest sourced from reference TRBV5-1 and TRBJ1-6, is KAGVTQTPRYLIKTRGQQVTLSCSPISGHRSVSWYQQTPGQGLQFLFEYFSETQRNKGNFPGRFSGRQFSNSRSEMNVSTLELGDSALYLCASRALTASSYNSPLHFGNGTRLTVT.

The CDR3 region is CAWTGWQGTGELFF. The CDR3 nucleotides read TGTGCCTGGACAGGGTGGCAGGGCACCGGGGAGCTGTTTTTT. The V gene is TRBV30, the J gene TRBJ2-2, with D possibly matching TRBD1 (5 bases). The germline V and J ends were trimmed by 4 bases and 4 bases, with 13 bases remaining between them. From germline, CDR1 is GTSNPN and CDR2 SVGIG (reference sequence). The CDR3 contains 14 residues.

The gene calls are TRBV7-7 and TRBJ2-1; 10 nucleotides line up with TRBD2. Trimming at V came to 2 bases and at J to 4 bases, leaving 5 bases not matched to a gene. This CDR3 has 16 amino acids. The germline V gene encodes CDR1 SSHAT and CDR2 FNYEAQ (reference sequence). The CDR3 is CASSLSGLAEYNEQFF. CDR3 in DNA: TGTGCCAGCAGCTTAAGTGGACTAGCGGAATACAATGAGCAGTTCTTC. Filled out from reference TRBV7-7 and TRBJ2-1, the complete variable domain reads GAGVSQSPRYKVTKRGQDVTLRCDPISSHATLYWYQQALGQGPEFLTYFNYEAQPDKSGLPSDRFSAERPEGSISTLTIQRTEQRDSAMYRCASSLSGLAEYNEQFFGPGTRLTVL.

The chain combines TRBV27 with TRBJ2-1; D remains unclear. The V and J ends lost 3 bases and 6 bases respectively, with 12 bases between them. Germline V lookup: CDR1 MNHEY, CDR2 SMNVEV (reference sequence). CDR3 length: 14 amino acids. CDR3 amino acids: CASSFNTMVNEQFF. The CDR3 DNA reads as TGTGCCAGCAGTTTTAATACAATGGTCAATGAGCAGTTCTTC.

This sequence joins TRBV7-2 and TRBJ2-3, with TRBD2 as a possible D gene (6 bases). Germline V gene sequence: CDR1 SGHTA, CDR2 FQGNSA. V lost 1 base and J 2 bases, leaving 7 bases between the germline ends. The CDR3 has 14 residues. CDR3 DNA: TGTGCCAGCAGCTTAGTAGCGGCCACAGATACGCAGTATTTT. Its protein product is CASSLVAATDTQYF.

V is TRBV7-3 and J is TRBJ2-2; 9 bases are a match to TRBD2. This CDR3 has 19 amino acids. V dropped 5 bases and J dropped 6; count of bases not matched to a gene: 19. Germline loops: CDR1 SGHTA, CDR2 FQGTGA. CDR3 region: CASSPRGGLAGGAAGELFF. The CDR3 DNA is TGTGCCAGCAGCCCCCGGGGGGGCCTTGCGGGAGGGGCGGCCGGGGAGCTGTTTTTT. The whole variable domain, remainder taken from reference TRBV7-3 and TRBJ2-2, is GAGVSQTPSNKVTEKGKYVELRCDPISGHTALYWYRQSLGQGPEFLIYFQGTGAADDSGLPNDRFFAVRPEGSVSTLKIQRTERGDSAVYLCASSPRGGLAGGAAGELFFGEGSRLTVL.

The J gene is TRBJ1-6, the V gene TRBV27; possibly TRBD1 for D (5 bases). There are 14 residues in the CDR3. Germline V CDR1 and CDR2: MNHEY, SMNVEV (reference sequence). Between the trimmed V and J ends, which lost 6 bases and 10 bases, there was a span of 16 bases. CDR3 residues: CASRTWGEDSPLHF. The CDR3 DNA follows: TGTGCCAGCAGGACCTGGGGGGAGGACTCACCCCTCCACTTT.

This clone has a handful of counts. This chain connects TRBV2 to TRBJ2-2; unclear D gene. Germline CDR1 reads SNHLY; CDR2 reads FYNNEI. This CDR3 is 13 amino acids long. V was cut by 4 bases and J by 4 bases, with 7 bases left in between. The CDR3 is CASSAAGTGELFF. CDR3 nucleotide sequence: TGTGCCAGCAGTGCCGCAGGCACCGGGGAGCTGTTTTTT.

V gene TRBV18 combines with J gene TRBJ1-4; D gene uncertain. CDR3 length equals 16 residues. Germline V gene data show CDR1 as KGHSH and CDR2 as LQKENI. V was shortened by 5 bases and J by 3 bases, with 16 bases between the two germline ends. The CDR3 region has the DNA TGTGCCAGCTCAGGACCCCCGGCGAGGGCTAATGAAAAACTGTTTTTT. Its protein is CASSGPPARANEKLFF.

The genes are TRBV9 and TRBJ2-2, with unresolved D. Germline CDR1 reads SGDLS; CDR2 reads YYNGEE. V was pared by 0 bases and J by 8 bases, with 8 bases between. The CDR3 covers 13 residues. The CDR3 loop reads CASSVVTRGELFF. The CDR3 region has the DNA TGTGCCAGCAGCGTAGTGACAAGAGGGGAGCTGTTTTTT.

The chain uses TRBV3-1 (or the pseudogene TRBV3-2) and TRBJ1-5; tentatively, D is TRBD1 (6 bases). The germline V gene encodes CDR1 LGHDT and CDR2 YNNKEL (reference sequence). The CDR3 has 15 amino acids. V lost 4 bases and J 1 base, leaving 11 bases between the germline ends. The chain's CDR3 is CASSRGTLSNQPQHF. The CDR3 DNA reads as TGTGCCAGCAGCCGAGGGACACTGAGCAATCAGCCCCAGCATTTT.

The CDR3 protein is CASSSSSQGFSTEAFF. As DNA, the CDR3 is TGTGCCAGCAGTAGTTCATCCCAGGGTTTTAGCACTGAAGCTTTCTTT. This chain links TRBV27 with TRBJ1-1; D perhaps matches TRBD1 (5 bases). With 5 bases removed from V and 4 bases from J, the gap between germline ends came to 20 bases. The CDR3 length is 16 residues. From germline, CDR1 is MNHEY and CDR2 SMNVEV (reference sequence).

This clone was picked up one time. Other DNA sequences from this sample encode an identical CDR3 as well. The rearrangement links TRBV24-1 to TRBJ1-1, with TRBD1 identical over 9 bases. Per germline, CDR1 KGHDR and CDR2 SFDVKD. The CDR3 has 15 residues. Trimming cost V 3 bases and J 4 bases; bases outside gene matches: 5. CDR3 amino acids: CATSDPGTGITEAFF. In DNA, the CDR3 is TGTGCCACCAGTGATCCCGGGACAGGGATCACTGAAGCTTTCTTT.

The chain carries TRBV7-3 and TRBJ2-6; weak D call: TRBD2 (5 bases). The CDR3 is 16 amino acids. Germline V gene lookup returns CDR1 SGHTA and CDR2 FQGTGA. V lost 5 bases to trimming and J lost 0 bases, with 11 bases between them. The CDR3 coding sequence is TGTGCCAGCAGCGTAAAAGGGAGCTCTGGGGCCAACGTCCTGACTTTC. Encoded protein: CASSVKGSSGANVLTF.

The chain couples TRBV18 to TRBJ1-2; 10 nucleotides match TRBD1. The V gene end was trimmed by 8 bases and the J gene end by 8 bases; junction bases not matched to a gene: 11. This CDR3 spans 14 amino acids. In germline, CDR1 is KGHSH, CDR2 LQKENI. The CDR3 region is CASKRDRGDGGYTF. The CDR3 nucleotides read TGTGCCAGCAAAAGGGACAGGGGCGACGGAGGCTACACCTTC.

Of note for this clone: The same CDR3 arises from other DNA sequences in this sample as well. The chain uses TRBV28 and TRBJ2-3; the match to TRBD1 covers 8 bases. Germline lookup yields CDR1 MDHEN and CDR2 SYDVKM. The CDR3 consists of 14 residues. V was pared by 5 bases and J by 7 bases, with 8 bases of the junction left unmatched. This CDR3 reads CASSLGQGRYTQYF. The CDR3 DNA follows: TGTGCCAGCAGTCTAGGACAGGGCAGGTATACGCAGTATTTT.

The rearrangement links TRBV21-1 to TRBJ2-3; TRBD2, the table's D call, was not compared with the DNA. TRBV21-1 is tagged as a pseudogene. This CDR3 comprises 17 residues. Here the CDR3 reads CASSPQLGLAGGDTQYF. DNA for the CDR3: TGTGCCAGCAGCCCACAACTGGGACTAGCGGGGGGTGATACGCAGTATTTT.